This T cell receptor (delta chain) was sequenced in a study of gamma delta lymphoproliferative disorders and STAT genes. CDR3 length: 19 residues. Germline V CDR1 and CDR2: GEAIGNYY, EKD. V trimming: 3 bases; J trimming: 3 bases; junction bases outside the gene matches: 18. With regard to this clone: TCRdb records a much larger clone's protein for this DNA, with a difference at residue 8 that likely arises from a read error; the protein given is the translation of the DNA.

TCRdb re-called the multiplex PCR reads via CATT. The table has approximately 800 delta-chain clones, about 1.5% seen once. PBMCs from patients and controls supplied the genomic DNA for sequencing. Sequencing was performed on blood. The source is a human donor in good health. V is TRDV2 and J is TRDJ1; TRDD3 matches 10 bases. The CDR3 coding sequence is TGTGCCTGTGACGACCTCATTCGGGGGGATACGCCGTCTCCCGATAAACTCATCTTT. This translates into CACDDLIRGDTPSPDKLIF.